The sequence of this TCR beta chain was determined in a study of T-cell memory formation after mild COVID-19. Each CDR3 protein gets one entry after TCRdb re-called the 5' RACE reads with MiXCR. In the table there are around 190,000 distinct CDR3 sequences, 18% of which are singletons. The CDR3 length is 14 residues. V was pared by 3 bases and J by 5 bases, with 14 bases between. The germline CDR1 and CDR2 sequences are DFQATT and SNEGSKA (reference sequence). The source material was PBMCs or a T cell subset sorted from them (not recorded which). This TCR came from a man between 18 and 29 years old who had mild COVID-19 (a few samples of this study predate the infection). Cell type and time point are not known. V and J are TRBV20-1 and TRBJ2-1, with D perhaps TRBD2 (5 bases). CDR3: CSASYSAGHNEQFF. CDR3 DNA: TGCAGTGCTAGTTATAGCGCAGGCCACAATGAGCAGTTCTTC.